One T cell receptor beta chain is described in this entry. What it binds is not known. Repertoires were generated with immunoSEQ multiplex PCR, while TCRdb's copy carries only in-frame clones and drops some. Seen here are 90,000 to 120,000 clones, 70% to 90% observed once, and the top ten hold 6.6%. This sample is drawn from a study of T cell responses to AZD1222 COVID-19 vaccine. General observations from the study: Sampling captured repertoires only after the peak T cell response. Recipients of two AZD1222 doses showed rising Spike-specific TCR breadth and depth. Possibly, clonal diversity was underestimated; donors were largely white British and included more females.

V shed 4 bases and J 0 bases; nucleotides not matched to a gene: 7. From germline, CDR1 is SGHNT and CDR2 YYREEE (reference sequence). This CDR3 has 16 amino acids. The chain joins TRBV5-4 to TRBJ2-3, with 8 bases identical to TRBD1. The receptor was derived from an adult in good health. The sequencing here drew on peripheral blood, taken on day 0 of AZD1222 vaccination. The CDR3 reads CASSPGQGTSTDTQYF. In nucleotides, the CDR3 is TGTGCCAGCAGCCCAGGACAGGGAACTAGCACAGATACGCAGTATTTT.